This entry lists 26 T cell receptor beta chains sequenced from one sample in a study of T cell responses to AZD1222 COVID-19 vaccine. Some clones are missing from TCRdb's copy, which holds only in-frame ones; the method was immunoSEQ multiplex PCR. The data show approximately 150,000 clones, approximately 93% seen once. The specimen comprised peripheral blood, sampled after recovery from COVID-19. The receptor set was obtained from an adult who had recovered from COVID-19.

This chain joins TRBV2 and TRBJ2-2; D might be TRBD2 (6 bases). Germline CDR1 is SNHLY and CDR2 is FYNNEI. Trimming stripped 4 bases from V and 6 bases from J, with 9 bases between. This CDR3 contains 13 residues. The CDR3 DNA follows: TGTGCCAGCAGTGGGAGGGCCGCCGGGGAGCTGTTTTTT. Protein: CASSGRAAGELFF.

V and J are TRBV19 and TRBJ1-5; D not resolved. Trimming took off 6 bases at V and 3 bases at J, with 15 bases between the two ends. In germline, CDR1 is LNHDA, CDR2 SQIVND (reference sequence). This CDR3 comprises 15 residues. This chain's CDR3 is CASSRLEVLNQPQHF. CDR3 nucleotide sequence: TGTGCCAGTAGCAGGCTGGAGGTCCTCAATCAGCCCCAGCATTTT.

DNA of the CDR3: TGCAGCGTTGAAATCCCTAGCGGCACTTCTTACGAGCAGTACTTC. Encoded protein: CSVEIPSGTSYEQYF. The V call is TRBV29-1, the J call TRBJ2-7; 7 nucleotides agree with TRBD2. V lost 2 bases, J lost 4 bases, and 11 bases stayed unmatched. Per germline, CDR1 SQVTM and CDR2 ANQGSEA. CDR3 length: 15 residues.

V and J are TRBV27 and TRBJ1-5, with 7 nucleotides matching TRBD1. The CDR3 runs to 13 residues. The V gene end was trimmed by 5 bases and the J gene end by 6 bases; junction bases not matched to a gene: 4. The germline gives CDR1 MNHEY, CDR2 SMNVEV (reference sequence). Here the CDR3 reads CASSPTGTQPQHF. CDR3 DNA: TGTGCCAGCAGTCCGACAGGGACTCAGCCCCAGCATTTT.

The J gene is TRBJ1-5, the V gene TRBV7-8; maybe TRBD1 (5 bases). This CDR3 region has 12 residues. Germline V gene data show CDR1 as SGHVS and CDR2 as FQNEAQ. V was pared by 5 bases and J by 4 bases, with 6 bases between. CDR3 region: CASSPGNQPQHF. In DNA, the CDR3 is TGTGCCAGCAGCCCAGGGAATCAGCCCCAGCATTTT.

This clone was seen only once. The gene calls are TRBV15 and TRBJ1-1; the D is unclear. V dropped 7 bases and J dropped 0 bases, with 12 bases sitting between them. This CDR3 region has 14 residues. Per the germline V gene, CDR1 is LNHNV and CDR2 is YYDKDF (reference sequence). The CDR3 region is CATTRLGMNTEAFF. The CDR3 coding sequence is TGTGCCACCACTCGTCTGGGGATGAACACTGAAGCTTTCTTT.

V and J are TRBV4-1 and TRBJ1-5, with a tentative D call TRBD1 (5 bases). Germline V gene lookup returns CDR1 MGHRA and CDR2 YSYEKL. V lost 1 base to trimming and J lost 4 bases, with 8 bases between them. The CDR3 contains 14 residues. The CDR3 DNA sequence: TGCGCCAGCAGCCAAGGGGACCAGAATCAGCCCCAGCATTTT. As protein: CASSQGDQNQPQHF.

The chain couples TRBV4-2 to TRBJ1-2, with 10 positions matching TRBD1. V trimming: 8 bases; J trimming: 6 bases; junction bases outside the gene matches: 0. There are 11 residues in the CDR3. Germline CDR1 is LGHNA and CDR2 is YNFKEQ. The CDR3 loop reads CASGQGDGYTF. The CDR3 DNA follows: TGTGCCAGCGGACAGGGGGATGGCTACACCTTC.

The V and J genes are TRBV12-3 or TRBV12-4 and TRBJ2-1, with D maybe TRBD2 (6 bases). Trimming pared 6 bases from V and 3 bases from J, leaving 6 bases between. This CDR3 contains 12 residues. DNA of the CDR3: TGTGCCAGCAGCGGGAGCTACAATGAGCAGTTCTTC. Translation: CASSGSYNEQFF.

V is TRBV27 and J is TRBJ2-1; TRBD2 matches 14 bases. The CDR3 covers 20 residues. J gave up 0 bases and V 4 bases, and 11 bases lay outside the gene matches. The V gene's germline CDR1 is MNHEY and CDR2 SMNVEV (reference sequence). Written as DNA, the CDR3 is TGTGCCAGCAGTTCCCTCCCCAGGACTAGCGGGAGGTTCTCCTACAATGAGCAGTTCTTC. This sequence encodes CASSSLPRTSGRFSYNEQFF.

CDR3: CASTQDRAAAANYGYTF. Written as DNA, the CDR3 is TGTGCCAGCACCCAGGACCGTGCGGCAGCAGCTAACTATGGCTACACCTTC. The chain has TRBV28 and TRBJ1-2; no reliable D call. V shed 7 bases and J shed 0 bases, with 21 bases lying between them. Per germline, CDR1 MDHEN and CDR2 SYDVKM. The CDR3 extends over 17 amino acids.

This sequence joins TRBV6-1 and TRBJ2-3; 12 positions match TRBD2. The CDR3 extends over 17 amino acids. J lost 2 bases, V lost 3 bases, and 6 bases had no gene match. CDR1 MNHNS and CDR2 SASEGT come from the germline V gene. The CDR3: CASSDLAGGLLTDTQYF. For the CDR3, the DNA is TGTGCCAGCAGTGATCTAGCGGGAGGGTTACTCACAGATACGCAGTATTTT.

This chain joins TRBV21-1 and TRBJ2-7; the table's D call TRBD2 went unverified against the DNA. TRBV21-1 is noted as a pseudogene. CDR3 size: 15 residues. CDR3 coding DNA: TGTGCCAGCAGCAAAGAAGCGGGAGGGCCCTACGAGCAGTACTTC. It specifies CASSKEAGGPYEQYF.

There are a few counts of this clone. The chain is built from TRBV27 and TRBJ2-7; D may be TRBD2 (6 bases). Trimming stripped 5 bases from V and 4 bases from J, with 21 bases between. CDR1 is MNHEY, CDR2 SMNVEV, per germline (reference sequence). The CDR3 runs to 16 residues. As DNA, the CDR3 is TGTGCCAGCAGTCTAAGGAGTCGCGGGACGAAGTACGAGCAGTACTTC. Protein: CASSLRSRGTKYEQYF.

The J gene is TRBJ2-7, the V gene TRBV5-4, with TRBD1 identical over 9 bases. The CDR3 length is 14 residues. CDR1 and CDR2 (germline): SGHNT, YYREEE (reference sequence). J gave up 6 bases and V 3 bases, and 7 bases lay outside the gene matches. The CDR3 protein is CASSSGTGTFEQYF. DNA of the CDR3: TGTGCCAGCAGCTCCGGGACAGGGACCTTCGAGCAGTACTTC.

The chain recombines TRBV2 with TRBJ2-7; TRBD1 matches at 10 bases. Germline CDR1 reads SNHLY; CDR2 reads FYNNEI. The CDR3 has 14 residues. The V segment lost 7 bases and the J segment 2 bases; nucleotides outside the gene matches: 5. The CDR3 loop is CASTPDRGAYEQYF. The CDR3 DNA reads TGTGCCAGCACTCCGGACAGGGGGGCCTACGAGCAGTACTTC.

J is TRBJ2-3 and V is TRBV7-3, with 9 bases matching TRBD2. The CDR3 spans 16 residues. CDR1 is SGHTA, CDR2 FQGTGA, per germline. V was pared by 4 bases and J by 1 base, with 6 bases of the junction left unmatched. The CDR3, as DNA: TGTGCCAGCAGCTCGGGACTAGCTGGGGGCACAGATACGCAGTATTTT. This encodes CASSSGLAGGTDTQYF.

The chain recombines TRBV5-5 with TRBJ1-4, with unresolved D. Germline loops: CDR1 SGHKS, CDR2 YYEKEE (reference sequence). Trimming shortened V by 4 bases and J by 4 bases, and 11 bases separated the two germline ends. This CDR3 region has 14 residues. This CDR3 is CASSIRAFNEKLFF. As DNA, the CDR3 is TGTGCCAGCAGCATCCGGGCGTTTAATGAAAAACTGTTTTTT.

V gene TRBV6-2 or TRBV6-3 combines with J gene TRBJ2-7, with 12 bases identical to TRBD2. Germline V gives CDR1 MNHEY, CDR2 SVGEGT. The CDR3 sequence is 19 residues long. V lost 2 bases and J lost 5; bases outside the gene matches: 16. The DNA for the CDR3 is TGTGCCAGCAGTTACGGGCCCCGACTAGCGGGAGAGAATAGGCACGAGCAGTACTTC. The encoded protein is CASSYGPRLAGENRHEQYF.

J is TRBJ2-2 and V is TRBV5-1, with D possibly matching TRBD1 (5 bases). Trimming shortened V by 5 bases and J by 7 bases, and 21 bases separated the two germline ends. Germline V gene data show CDR1 as SGHRS and CDR2 as YFSETQ. This CDR3 is built from 16 residues. In DNA, the CDR3 is TGCGCCAGCAGAAATGCCCTCTATAGGGGTGGCGGGGAGCTGTTTTTT. This codes for CASRNALYRGGGELFF.

The V gene is TRBV7-3, the J gene TRBJ1-2; TRBD1 matches at 11 bases. Germline trimming cut 5 bases from V and 4 bases from J; bases unmatched to any gene: 12. The CDR3 is 17 residues long. Germline V lookup: CDR1 SGHTA, CDR2 FQGTGA. For the CDR3, the DNA is TGTGCCAGCAGCCCCGGGACAGGGGGTAAATATACCTATGGCTACACCTTC. The encoded protein is CASSPGTGGKYTYGYTF.

This chain uses TRBV7-3 with TRBJ1-5; TRBD1 might be the D (6 bases). Germline loops: CDR1 SGHTA, CDR2 FQGTGA. This CDR3 spans 15 amino acids. V was pared by 3 bases and J by 1 base, with 10 bases between. CDR3 residues: CASSFRGQSNQPQHF. The CDR3 nucleotides read TGTGCCAGCAGCTTTCGAGGACAGAGCAATCAGCCCCAGCATTTT.

The chain couples TRBV6-5 to TRBJ1-1; 7 bases are shared with TRBD1. CDR1 MNHEY and CDR2 SVGAGI come from the germline V gene. This CDR3 contains 14 residues. V shed 6 bases, J shed 2 bases, and the junction held 6 bases outside the gene matches. In nucleotides, the CDR3 is TGTGCCAGCAGATTCGGGACAGCTAACACTGAAGCTTTCTTT. It specifies CASRFGTANTEAFF.

The chain uses TRBV14 and TRBJ2-7, with 14 nucleotides matching TRBD2. In germline, CDR1 is SGHDN, CDR2 FVKESK. The CDR3 length is 17 residues. V lost 4 bases to trimming and J lost 4 bases; unmatched junction nucleotides: 9. The CDR3 loop is CASSRTGLAGEGYEQYF. CDR3 coding DNA: TGTGCCAGCAGCCGTACGGGACTAGCGGGAGAAGGGTACGAGCAGTACTTC. Variable domain in full (rest from reference TRBV14 and TRBJ2-7): EAGVTQFPSHSVIEKGQTVTLRCDPISGHDNLYWYRRVMGKEIKFLLHFVKESKQDESGMPNNRFLAERTGGTYSTLKVQPAELEDSGVYFCASSRTGLAGEGYEQYFGPGTRLTVT.

This clone was counted once. The rearrangement links TRBV18 to TRBJ1-2; 8 bases agree with TRBD1. The length of the CDR3 is 15 residues. CDR1 is KGHSH, CDR2 LQKENI, per germline. With 3 bases clipped from V and 6 bases from J, the junction kept 9 bases outside the gene matches. CDR3 DNA sequence: TGTGCCAGCTCACCCAACAGGGGGGCCCTCGATGGCTACACCTTC. Amino acid sequence: CASSPNRGALDGYTF.

The genes are TRBV5-1 and TRBJ1-2, with unresolved D. This CDR3 has 13 amino acids. With 0 bases removed from V and 6 bases from J, the gap between germline ends came to 9 bases. The V gene's germline CDR1 is SGHRS and CDR2 YFSETQ. CDR3 sequence reads: CASSLGGRDGYTF. CDR3 nucleotides: TGCGCCAGCAGCTTGGGAGGGAGGGATGGCTACACCTTC.